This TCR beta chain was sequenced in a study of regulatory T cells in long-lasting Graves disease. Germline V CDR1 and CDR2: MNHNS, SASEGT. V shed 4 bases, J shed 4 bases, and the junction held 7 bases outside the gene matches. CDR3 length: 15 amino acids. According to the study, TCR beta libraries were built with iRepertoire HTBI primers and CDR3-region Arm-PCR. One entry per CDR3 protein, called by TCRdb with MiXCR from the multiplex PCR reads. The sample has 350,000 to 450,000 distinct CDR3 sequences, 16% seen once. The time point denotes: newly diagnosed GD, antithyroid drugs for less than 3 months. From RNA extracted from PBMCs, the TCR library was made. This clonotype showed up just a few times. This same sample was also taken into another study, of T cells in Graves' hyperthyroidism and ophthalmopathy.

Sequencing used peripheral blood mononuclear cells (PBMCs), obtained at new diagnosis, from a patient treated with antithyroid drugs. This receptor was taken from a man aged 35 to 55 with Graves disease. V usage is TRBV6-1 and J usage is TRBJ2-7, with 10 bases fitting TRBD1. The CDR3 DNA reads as TGTGCCAGCAGTGGGCGACAGGGGGCTTATTACGAGCAGTACTTC. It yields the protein CASSGRQGAYYEQYF.